The clone carrying this T cell receptor (beta chain) was recorded many times. The antigen remains undetermined. This record comes from a study of CD8 T cells in ankylosing spondylitis. The CDR3 is 14 residues long. Trimming cost V 1 base and J 4 bases, with 10 bases left between them. CDR1 is LGHNA and CDR2 is YNFKEQ in the germline V gene. Points from the study as a whole: For ankylosing spondylitis blood, a TCR beta motif of eight or nine highly homologous variants appeared characteristic.

TCRdb passed the 5' RACE reads through MiXCR, listing each CDR3 protein once. The sample consists of 220,000 or so distinct CDR3 sequences, over 9.5% of them appearing once. The sequenced sample consisted of blood, either unsorted or a sorted T cell fraction (not recorded which). This receptor was taken from a male donor with ankylosing spondylitis or in good health (not recorded which). The chain couples TRBV4-2 to TRBJ1-1, with D tentatively TRBD1 (5 bases). As DNA, the CDR3 is TGTGCCAGCAGCCAAGGTGCAGGGATCACTGAAGCTTTCTTT. This gives the protein CASSQGAGITEAFF.